This TCR beta chain derives from a study of shared clonotypes between healthy human individuals. As regards this clone: Its antigen is currently unknown.

Some clones are missing from TCRdb's copy, which holds only in-frame ones; the method was immunoSEQ multiplex PCR. Of approximately 650,000 clones listed, around 95% are singletons. General study findings and limits: Enrolling few donors narrowed the genetic and exposure-history diversity that was represented.

CD8 cells classed as naive were CD45RO-negative and positively selected for CCR7, excluding terminally differentiated effector memory CD45RA+ cells. Per germline, CDR1 SGHAT and CDR2 FQNNGV. The V and J ends lost 3 bases and 0 bases respectively, with 11 bases between them. The CDR3 runs to 16 residues. The clonotype originates from a woman in her twenties or thirties in good health. The specimen sequenced was naive CD8+ T cells sorted from blood. The V gene is TRBV11-2, the J gene TRBJ1-4, with D unresolved. In DNA form, the CDR3 reads TGTGCCAGCAGCTTTGATCCCGTCGCAACTAATGAAAAACTGTTTTTT. Amino acids: CASSFDPVATNEKLFF.